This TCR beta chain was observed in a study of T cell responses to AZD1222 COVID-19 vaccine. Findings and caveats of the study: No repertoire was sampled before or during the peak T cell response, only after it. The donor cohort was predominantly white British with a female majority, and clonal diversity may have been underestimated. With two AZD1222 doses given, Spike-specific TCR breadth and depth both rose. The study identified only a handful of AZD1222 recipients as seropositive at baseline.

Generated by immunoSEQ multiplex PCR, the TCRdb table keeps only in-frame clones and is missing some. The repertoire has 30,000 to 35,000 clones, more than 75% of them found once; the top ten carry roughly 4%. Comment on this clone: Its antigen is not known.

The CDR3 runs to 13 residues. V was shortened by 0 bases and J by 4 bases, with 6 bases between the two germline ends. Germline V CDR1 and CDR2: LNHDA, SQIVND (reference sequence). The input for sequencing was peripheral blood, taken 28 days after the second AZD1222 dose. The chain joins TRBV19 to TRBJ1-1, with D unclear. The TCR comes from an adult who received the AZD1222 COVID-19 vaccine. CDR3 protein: CASSIDGFTEAFF. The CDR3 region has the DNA TGTGCCAGTAGTATAGATGGGTTCACTGAAGCTTTCTTT.